The 27 T cell receptor beta chains below come from one sample, sequenced in a study of T cell repertoires in cytomegalovirus infection. These receptors have no identified antigens. TCRdb called the reads again in MiXCR, with one record for every CDR3 protein. The sample has approximately 220,000 distinct CDR3 sequences; 35% to 40% are singletons. This specimen consisted of CD8+ T cells from cultured PBMCs, obtained from culture after CMV antigen stimulation. These receptors all stem from a human donor in good health (CMV status not recorded). Some clones in this sample may be carry-over from other donors' samples.

V usage is TRBV20-1 and J usage is TRBJ1-1; 10 bases agree with TRBD1. Germline values: CDR1 DFQATT, CDR2 SNEGSKA (reference sequence). The CDR3 consists of 14 residues. V lost 3 bases to trimming and J lost 4 bases; unmatched junction nucleotides: 5. The CDR3 region is CSARAGQGVTEAFF. CDR3 nucleotides: TGCAGTGCTAGGGCTGGACAGGGGGTCACTGAAGCTTTCTTT.

V gene TRBV20-1 combines with J gene TRBJ2-1, with 10 bases aligning to TRBD2. The V and J ends lost 4 bases and 9 bases, in that order; junction bases with no gene match: 6. CDR1 DFQATT and CDR2 SNEGSKA come from the germline V gene (reference sequence). The CDR3 has 13 residues. The CDR3 spells CSAKIAGGGEQFF. The CDR3, as DNA: TGCAGTGCTAAGATAGCGGGAGGAGGTGAGCAGTTCTTC.

This clonotype showed up many times. The CDR3 loop is CASSLVFSQEGGMNTEAFF. CDR3 coding DNA: TGTGCCAGCAGCTTAGTATTCTCGCAGGAGGGTGGAATGAACACTGAAGCTTTCTTT. This chain connects TRBV11-2 to TRBJ1-1; no definite D call. V shed 1 base and J shed 0 bases, with 21 bases lying between them. The germline V gene has CDR1 SGHAT and CDR2 FQNNGV. This CDR3 contains 19 residues. The full variable domain, its missing parts supplied by reference TRBV11-2 and TRBJ1-1, is EAGVAQSPRYKIIEKRQSVAFWCNPISGHATLYWYQQILGQGPKLLIQFQNNGVVDDSQLPKDRFSAERLKGVDSTLKIQPAKLEDSAVYLCASSLVFSQEGGMNTEAFFGQGTRLTVV.

This rearrangement joins TRBV11-2 to TRBJ2-3; D not certain. Germline V gene sequence: CDR1 SGHAT, CDR2 FQNNGV. This CDR3 comprises 16 residues. V was trimmed by 2 bases and J by 1 base, leaving 13 bases between them. This chain's CDR3 is CASSLPISLGTDTQYF. CDR3 in DNA: TGTGCCAGCAGCTTACCGATTTCACTTGGCACAGATACGCAGTATTTT.

The table lists this clonotype with a few counts. This chain uses TRBV12-3 or TRBV12-4 with TRBJ2-2; tentatively, D is TRBD2 (5 bases). Trimming stripped 1 base from V and 10 bases from J, with 10 bases between. The CDR3 consists of 13 residues. CDR3 amino acids: CASSLGRLMELFF. CDR3 DNA sequence: TGTGCCAGCAGTTTAGGGAGGCTTATGGAGCTGTTTTTT.

The chain recombines TRBV7-3 with TRBJ1-1; D possibly corresponds to TRBD1 (6 bases). The CDR3 contains 16 residues. Trimming took 1 base from V and 4 from J, leaving 16 bases between them. Germline V gene data show CDR1 as SGHTA and CDR2 as FQGTGA. CDR3 protein: CASSLSQDSRSTEAFF. CDR3 DNA: TGTGCCAGCAGCTTAAGCCAGGACAGTAGATCCACTGAAGCTTTCTTT.

The rearrangement uses TRBV12-5 and TRBJ2-1; 13 nucleotides align to TRBD2. J gave up 7 bases and V 3 bases, and 6 bases lay outside the gene matches. The CDR3 is 16 amino acids. CDR1 and CDR2 from the germline V gene are LGHNT and FRNRAP. DNA for the CDR3: TGTGCTAGTGGTTTCAGGACTAGCGGGGGAAAAAATGAGCAGTTCTTC. The encoded protein is CASGFRTSGGKNEQFF.

This clonotype showed up just once. The chain uses TRBV28 and TRBJ2-1; 7 nucleotides match TRBD2. V trimming: 4 bases; J trimming: 0 bases; junction bases outside the gene matches: 6. The CDR3 is 16 amino acids. The V gene's germline CDR1 is MDHEN and CDR2 SYDVKM. The CDR3 bases are TGTGCCAGCAGTTCCCTAGCGGAGCGCTCCTACAATGAGCAGTTCTTC. Residues: CASSSLAERSYNEQFF.

This clonotype was counted a few times. The genes are TRBV7-9 and TRBJ2-3; D is perhaps TRBD2 (5 bases). The germline V gene has CDR1 SEHNR and CDR2 FQNEAQ (reference sequence). The CDR3 contains 13 residues. Trimming stripped 7 bases from V and 3 bases from J, with 11 bases between. In nucleotides, the CDR3 is TGTGCCAGCACCCCTCCGGGGACAGATACGCAGTATTTT. This translates into CASTPPGTDTQYF.

The V call is TRBV7-9, the J call TRBJ2-5; either TRBD1 or TRBD2 may fit D (5 bases each). The germline gives CDR1 SEHNR, CDR2 FQNEAQ (reference sequence). Trimming stripped 4 bases from V and 5 bases from J, with 20 bases between. This CDR3 has 16 amino acids. The CDR3 reads CASSSALGPMGETQYF. The CDR3 DNA reads TGTGCCAGCAGCTCCGCCTTGGGACCGATGGGGGAGACCCAGTACTTC.

This clonotype has more than one count but fewer than ten. J is TRBJ2-3 and V is TRBV7-9; 10 nucleotides align to TRBD1. The J segment lost 0 bases and the V segment lost 5 bases, leaving 11 bases of the junction unmatched. Germline assignment: CDR1 SEHNR and CDR2 FQNEAQ (reference sequence). This CDR3 has 18 residues. The DNA for the CDR3 is TGTGCCAGCAGCCGCATTCCGGGACAGGGGATTAGCACAGATACGCAGTATTTT. It specifies CASSRIPGQGISTDTQYF.

This clonotype was detected ten times or more. This rearrangement joins TRBV12-3 or TRBV12-4 to TRBJ1-2; tentatively, D is TRBD1 (5 bases). V lost 6 bases and J 0 bases, leaving 14 bases between the germline ends. The CDR3 covers 15 residues. The DNA for the CDR3 is TGTGCCAGCAGCGCGGGCCGGGACCCTAACTATGGCTACACCTTC. The encoded protein is CASSAGRDPNYGYTF.

The chain is built from TRBV7-1 and TRBJ1-1; D is unresolved. TRBV7-1 is an open reading frame whose function is uncertain. The CDR3 is 14 residues long. The V gene lost 7 bases and the J gene lost 0 bases, with 12 bases spanning the gap. CDR3 nucleotides: TGTGCCAGCACCAAATCCGGGCTGAACACTGAAGCTTTCTTT. Protein sequence: CASTKSGLNTEAFF.

This clonotype was seen a few times. V and J are TRBV7-3 and TRBJ1-3; no clear D gene. This CDR3 has 16 residues. Per the germline V gene, CDR1 is SGHTA and CDR2 is FQGTGA. The ends were cut back, 4 bases at V and 0 bases at J, with 13 bases in the middle. In nucleotides, the CDR3 is TGTGCCAGCAGCTCACATCCCCAGGACTCTGGAAACACCATATATTTT. It yields the protein CASSSHPQDSGNTIYF.

This clonotype has a handful of counts. The V gene is TRBV5-5, the J gene TRBJ1-1, with 10 bases aligning to TRBD1. V shed 6 bases, J shed 5 bases, and the junction held 13 bases outside the gene matches. The CDR3 runs 16 residues. From germline, CDR1 is SGHKS and CDR2 YYEKEE (reference sequence). This chain's CDR3 is CASTITGTGARTEAFF. DNA for the CDR3: TGTGCCAGCACCATCACCGGGACAGGGGCAAGAACTGAAGCTTTCTTT.

The genes are TRBV28 and TRBJ2-7; no clear D gene. Germline loops: CDR1 MDHEN, CDR2 SYDVKM. Trimming cost V 7 bases and J 0 bases, with 13 bases left between them. CDR3 size: 14 residues. CDR3 nucleotide sequence: TGTGCCAGCACCAATGTTCGACGCTCCTACGAGCAGTACTTC. It is translated as CASTNVRRSYEQYF.

The chain couples TRBV28 to TRBJ2-3; the D gene is possibly TRBD2 (7 bases). The CDR3 runs to 16 residues. Germline V gene sequence: CDR1 MDHEN, CDR2 SYDVKM. Between the trimmed V and J ends, which lost 4 bases and 3 bases, there was a span of 17 bases. The chain's CDR3 is CASSSWGGEGTDTQYF. CDR3 DNA: TGTGCCAGCAGTTCCTGGGGGGGCGAAGGTACAGATACGCAGTATTTT.

This clonotype was counted only a few times. This chain uses TRBV25-1 with TRBJ1-4; 7 nucleotides line up with TRBD1. V shed 2 bases and J 3 bases; nucleotides not matched to a gene: 3. In germline, CDR1 is MGHDK, CDR2 SYGVNS. The CDR3 covers 15 residues. This chain's CDR3 is CASSEGTDPNEKLFF. DNA for the CDR3: TGTGCCAGCAGTGAAGGGACAGACCCTAATGAAAAACTGTTTTTT.

V gene TRBV14 combines with J gene TRBJ2-2; perhaps D is TRBD1 or TRBD2 (5 bases each). The CDR3 length is 16 residues. Per the germline V gene, CDR1 is SGHDN and CDR2 is FVKESK. V was pared by 4 bases and J by 7 bases, with 19 bases between. CDR3 in amino acids: CASSRPWGTSFGELFF. The CDR3 DNA reads as TGTGCCAGCAGCCGCCCATGGGGGACCTCTTTCGGGGAGCTGTTTTTT.

This clonotype appeared once. V usage is TRBV20-1 and J usage is TRBJ1-5; D is uncertain. Germline V CDR1 and CDR2: DFQATT, SNEGSKA (reference sequence). This CDR3 has 15 amino acids. V was cut by 0 bases and J by 4 bases, with 13 bases left in between. This CDR3 is CSARDLETLNQPQHF. CDR3 sequence (DNA): TGCAGTGCTAGAGATTTGGAGACCCTAAATCAGCCCCAGCATTTT.

The genes are TRBV20-1 and TRBJ2-7; D uncertain. CDR3 length: 14 amino acids. Trimming removed 2 bases at V and 2 bases at J, with 13 bases between. CDR1 and CDR2 (germline): DFQATT, SNEGSKA (reference sequence). The CDR3 nucleotides read TGCAGTGCTAGAAAGCGCGGAGATACCTACGAGCAGTACTTC. Encoded protein: CSARKRGDTYEQYF.

The rearrangement links TRBV7-3 to TRBJ1-1; TRBD1 matches at 7 bases. V was clipped by 5 bases and J by 4 bases; unmatched bases: 7. The CDR3 has 14 residues. Germline values: CDR1 SGHTA, CDR2 FQGTGA. The CDR3 region has the DNA TGTGCCAGCAGCGCAAGACAGGGAAGCACTGAAGCTTTCTTT. Translating gives CASSARQGSTEAFF.

This rearrangement joins TRBV7-3 to TRBJ2-6; possibly TRBD2 for D (6 bases). Germline V gene sequence: CDR1 SGHTA, CDR2 FQGTGA. This CDR3 comprises 16 residues. The V gene lost 3 bases and the J gene lost 0 bases, with 9 bases spanning the gap. DNA for the CDR3: TGTGCCAGCAGCTTCGGCGGGGTCTCTGGGGCCAACGTCCTGACTTTC. Its translation is CASSFGGVSGANVLTF.

This clonotype was picked up a small number of times. The gene calls are TRBV25-1 and TRBJ2-7, with TRBD2 matching 8 bases. V was pared by 0 bases and J by 0 bases, with 1 base of the junction left unmatched. The germline CDR1 and CDR2 sequences are MGHDK and SYGVNS. The CDR3 is 15 amino acids. CDR3 residues: CASSEYGTSSYEQYF. The CDR3 bases are TGTGCCAGCAGTGAATATGGGACTAGCTCCTACGAGCAGTACTTC.

This clonotype has more than one count but fewer than ten. The chain is built from TRBV7-3 and TRBJ2-7, with D maybe TRBD1 (6 bases). CDR3 length: 20 residues. The V end lost 5 bases, the J end lost 0 bases, and 29 bases lay between the germline ends. CDR1 SGHTA and CDR2 FQGTGA come from the germline V gene. CDR3 nucleotide sequence: TGTGCCAGCAGCCCACTTCCCCTGGACAGAGTTACTTCTTTCTCCTACGAGCAGTACTTC. Encoded protein: CASSPLPLDRVTSFSYEQYF. Supplemented by reference TRBV7-3 and TRBJ2-7, the full variable domain reads GAGVSQTPSNKVTEKGKYVELRCDPISGHTALYWYRQSLGQGPEFLIYFQGTGAADDSGLPNDRFFAVRPEGSVSTLKIQRTERGDSAVYLCASSPLPLDRVTSFSYEQYFGPGTRLTVT.

The chain is built from TRBV28 and TRBJ2-2, with 8 bases identical to TRBD1. The V gene's germline CDR1 is MDHEN and CDR2 SYDVKM. This CDR3 is built from 21 residues. The J segment lost 4 bases and the V segment lost 3 bases, leaving 22 bases of the junction unmatched. DNA for the CDR3: TGTGCCAGCAGTTTGCGGTCAGGGGGCGCGGGCAGCCAGGGGGGCACCGGGGAGCTGTTTTTT. Protein sequence: CASSLRSGGAGSQGGTGELFF.

This clonotype was observed a handful of times. The V gene is TRBV9, the J gene TRBJ1-3; D may be TRBD1 (6 bases). The germline V gene encodes CDR1 SGDLS and CDR2 YYNGEE. CDR3 length: 14 amino acids. V was clipped by 3 bases and J by 7 bases, with 14 bases between them. The CDR3 DNA reads TGTGCCAGCAGCGAACAGGGTGGTCTGAACACCATATATTTT. It yields the protein CASSEQGGLNTIYF.